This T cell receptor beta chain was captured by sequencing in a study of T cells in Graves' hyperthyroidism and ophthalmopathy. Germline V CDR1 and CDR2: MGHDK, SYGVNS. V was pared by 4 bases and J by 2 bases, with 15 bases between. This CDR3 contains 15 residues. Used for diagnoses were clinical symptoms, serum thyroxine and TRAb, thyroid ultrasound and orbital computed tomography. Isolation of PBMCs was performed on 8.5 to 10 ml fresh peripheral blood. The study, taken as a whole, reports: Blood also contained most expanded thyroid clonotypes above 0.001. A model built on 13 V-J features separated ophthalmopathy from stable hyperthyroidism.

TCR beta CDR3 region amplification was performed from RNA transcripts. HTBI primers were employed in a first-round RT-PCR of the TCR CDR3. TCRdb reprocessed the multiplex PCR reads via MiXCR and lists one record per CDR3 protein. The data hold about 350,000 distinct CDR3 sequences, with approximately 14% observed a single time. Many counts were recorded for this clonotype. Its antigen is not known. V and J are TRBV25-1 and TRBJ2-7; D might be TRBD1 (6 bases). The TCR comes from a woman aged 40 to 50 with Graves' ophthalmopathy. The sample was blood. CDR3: CASSAPLRGTYEQYF. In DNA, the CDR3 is TGTGCCAGCAGTGCACCCCTCAGGGGCACCTACGAGCAGTACTTC.